These 17 T cell receptor beta chains were all obtained from the same sample, sequenced in a study of regulatory T cells in long-lasting Graves disease. Time point defined: newly diagnosed GD, antithyroid drugs for less than 3 months. PBMCs provided the RNA from which the TCR library was made. Sequencing libraries for TCR beta were prepared with iRepertoire HTBI primers and Arm-PCR of CDR3 regions. TCRdb itself ran the multiplex PCR reads through MiXCR, one entry per CDR3 protein. This sample carries roughly 530,000 distinct CDR3 sequences, about 16% of them seen once, and the ten largest clones take roughly 25%. These same data were also listed under a study on T cells in Graves' hyperthyroidism and ophthalmopathy.

Sequencing used peripheral blood mononuclear cells (PBMCs), obtained at new diagnosis, from a patient treated with antithyroid drugs. Every receptor here comes from a woman aged 35-60 years with Graves disease.

In its sample, this clonotype was seen once. The CDR3 reads CASSETAGGPETQYF. The CDR3 coding sequence is TGTGCCAGCAGTGAAACAGCGGGGGGGCCAGAGACCCAGTACTTC. V usage is TRBV2 and J usage is TRBJ2-5, with 10 bases fitting TRBD2. Per germline, CDR1 SNHLY and CDR2 FYNNEI. J gave up 4 bases and V 2 bases, and 4 bases lay outside the gene matches. The CDR3 is 15 residues long.

This clonotype occurred many times. This rearrangement joins TRBV6-1 to TRBJ2-3; 8 bases line up with TRBD2. The CDR3 consists of 15 residues. Losses at the gene ends were 5 bases for V and 5 bases for J; bases not matched to a gene: 9. The germline CDR1 and CDR2 sequences are MNHNS and SASEGT. This CDR3 is CASSQTGLGGDTQYF. The CDR3 nucleotides read TGTGCCAGCAGTCAGACGGGACTAGGCGGAGATACGCAGTATTTT.

This clonotype came up a few times. The V call is TRBV5-1, the J call TRBJ1-3; possibly TRBD1 for D (5 bases). This CDR3 is 15 amino acids long. The ends were cut back, 5 bases at V and 1 base at J, with 13 bases in the middle. From germline, CDR1 is SGHRS and CDR2 YFSETQ. This CDR3 is CASSSQADSGNTIYF. DNA of the CDR3: TGCGCCAGCAGTTCACAGGCCGATTCTGGAAACACCATATATTTT.

This clonotype was seen ten or more times. This sequence joins TRBV20-1 and TRBJ2-3; 7 bases are a match to TRBD2. V lost 2 bases, J lost 5 bases, and 4 bases stayed unmatched. This CDR3 has 13 amino acids. Germline V CDR1 and CDR2: DFQATT, SNEGSKA (reference sequence). The CDR3 spells CSARRGVVDTQYF. The CDR3 region has the DNA TGCAGTGCTAGACGGGGGGTGGTAGATACGCAGTATTTT.

The rearrangement links TRBV19 to TRBJ1-1; D remains unclear. CDR1 is LNHDA and CDR2 is SQIVND in the germline V gene (reference sequence). The CDR3 sequence is 13 residues long. Trimming took 7 bases from V and 0 from J, leaving 9 bases between them. The CDR3 loop reads CASNPTVNTEAFF. CDR3 coding DNA: TGTGCCAGTAACCCTACAGTGAACACTGAAGCTTTCTTT. Full variable domain (rest looked up from reference TRBV19 and TRBJ1-1): DGGITQSPKYLFRKEGQNVTLSCEQNLNHDAMYWYRQDPGQGLRLIYYSQIVNDFQKGDIAEGYSVSREKKESFPLTVTSAQKNPTAFYLCASNPTVNTEAFFGQGTRLTVV.

This clonotype was observed at least ten times. The chain uses TRBV11-2 and TRBJ1-4; D remains ambiguous. CDR3 length equals 12 residues. V was trimmed by 5 bases and J by 7 bases, leaving 8 bases between them. Per the germline V gene, CDR1 is SGHAT and CDR2 is FQNNGV. The CDR3, as DNA: TGTGCCAGCAGCGCCACACTTGAAAAACTGTTTTTT. This codes for CASSATLEKLFF.

This clonotype was counted only a few times. V gene TRBV29-1 combines with J gene TRBJ1-1, with TRBD1 matching 7 bases. CDR3 length: 11 amino acids. After removal of 4 bases from V and 11 bases from J, the junction contained 7 bases not matched to a gene. Looked up from germline, CDR1 is SQVTM and CDR2 is ANQGSEA. The chain's CDR3 is CSVGEGQAAFF. Here the CDR3 DNA reads TGCAGCGTTGGGGAAGGACAGGCGGCTTTCTTT.

This clonotype was counted between two and nine times. The chain links TRBV20-1 to TRBJ2-3; tentatively, D is TRBD2 (5 bases). Germline values: CDR1 DFQATT, CDR2 SNEGSKA (reference sequence). V lost 6 bases, J lost 0 bases, and 13 bases lay in between. This CDR3 region has 14 residues. In DNA, the CDR3 is TGCAGTGCCGAGGGCGGATCTAGCACAGATACGCAGTATTTT. This sequence encodes CSAEGGSSTDTQYF.

This clonotype was counted a few times. This CDR3 is CASSHPGTGNLHEQYF. Here the CDR3 DNA reads TGCGCCAGCAGCCATCCCGGGACAGGGAATCTCCACGAGCAGTACTTC. This chain links TRBV4-1 with TRBJ2-7, with 9 nucleotides matching TRBD1. This CDR3 spans 16 amino acids. CDR1 and CDR2 from the germline V gene are MGHRA and YSYEKL. Germline trimming cut 3 bases from V and 5 bases from J; bases unmatched to any gene: 11.

This clonotype was counted a few times. The chain links TRBV5-1 to TRBJ2-1; D may be TRBD1 (5 bases). The end of the DNA is better explained by TRBJ2-5, so the J call may be wrong. This CDR3 has 15 residues. In germline, CDR1 is SGHRS, CDR2 YFSETQ. The CDR3 protein is CASSLMGQVLETQYF. DNA for the CDR3: TGCGCCAGCAGCTTGATGGGGCAAGTATTAGAGACCCAGTACTTC.

This sequence joins TRBV9 and TRBJ1-2; D might be TRBD1 (5 bases). This CDR3 is built from 13 residues. Germline V gene sequence: CDR1 SGDLS, CDR2 YYNGEE. The V and J ends lost 0 bases and 8 bases respectively, with 11 bases between them. Here the CDR3 reads CASSVDTGTGYTF. CDR3 bases: TGTGCCAGCAGCGTAGATACAGGAACGGGCTACACCTTC.

This clonotype was counted at least ten times. V and J are TRBV12-3 or TRBV12-4 and TRBJ1-1, with 9 bases matching TRBD1. The length of the CDR3 is 13 residues. J gave up 4 bases and V 5 bases, and 2 bases lay outside the gene matches. CDR3 sequence (DNA): TGTGCCAGCAGTGGGACAGGGCCCACTGAAGCTTTCTTT. As protein: CASSGTGPTEAFF.

This clonotype was detected only a few times. The rearrangement links TRBV24-1 to TRBJ1-2; no clear D gene. The CDR3 length is 14 residues. In germline, CDR1 is KGHDR, CDR2 SFDVKD. Trimming took off 5 bases at V and 2 bases at J, with 11 bases between the two ends. The CDR3 DNA sequence: TGTGCCACCAGTGCCCCGACACGGAACTATGGCTACACCTTC. Translation: CATSAPTRNYGYTF.

The rearrangement joins TRBV25-1 to TRBJ2-1, with D tentatively TRBD1 (6 bases). The CDR3 covers 13 residues. Germline CDR1 and CDR2: MGHDK and SYGVNS. The V gene lost 3 bases and the J gene lost 12 bases, with 15 bases spanning the gap. CDR3 region: CASSDPDRRGQFF. Here the CDR3 DNA reads TGTGCCAGCAGTGACCCTGACAGGAGAGGGCAGTTCTTC.

At least ten counts were recorded for this clonotype. The chain carries TRBV12-3 or TRBV12-4 and TRBJ2-3, with D possibly TRBD2 on 6 matching bases. V was trimmed by 4 bases and J by 3 bases, leaving 8 bases between them. The CDR3 has 13 amino acids. The CDR3 sequence is CASSWEETDTQYF. In DNA form, the CDR3 reads TGTGCCAGCAGTTGGGAGGAAACAGATACGCAGTATTTT.

This clonotype was detected ten times or more. This chain links TRBV20-1 with TRBJ1-1; D not resolved. V was shortened by 5 bases and J by 5 bases, with 12 bases between the two germline ends. Looked up from germline, CDR1 is DFQATT and CDR2 is SNEGSKA (reference sequence). The CDR3 spans 12 residues. The CDR3, as DNA: TGCAGTGCTCGGCGGTCTGGGACTGAAGCTTTCTTT. Translating gives CSARRSGTEAFF.

This clonotype was found many times. The chain employs TRBV7-9 and TRBJ1-1; maybe TRBD1 (5 bases). The CDR3 has 16 amino acids. V was trimmed by 3 bases and J by 3 bases, leaving 17 bases between them. Germline V gives CDR1 SEHNR, CDR2 FQNEAQ (reference sequence). The CDR3 here is CASSLGRWDGHTEAFF. The CDR3 coding sequence is TGTGCCAGCAGCTTGGGGCGCTGGGATGGACACACTGAAGCTTTCTTT.